This note documents a single T cell receptor (beta chain) sequence. This sample also contains other DNA sequences that code for the same CDR3. The data are from a study of shared clonotypes between healthy human individuals. The CDR3 loop spans 13 amino acids. Germline V lookup: CDR1 SGHRS, CDR2 YFSETQ. Trimming removed 0 bases at V and 4 bases at J, with 8 bases between. Deep level was the assay's run setting. The data were produced by immunoSEQ multiplex PCR, yet TCRdb's version contains in-frame clones alone and is incomplete. The table has more than 450,000 clones, roughly 78% seen once. The specimen was PBMCs. The receptor was isolated from a woman between 40 and 55 years old in good health. Some clones in this sample may be carry-over from other donors' samples. V gene TRBV5-1 combines with J gene TRBJ2-7; no clear D gene. The CDR3 region is CASSLGSPYEQYF. The CDR3 DNA sequence: TGCGCCAGCAGCTTGGGTTCCCCATACGAGCAGTACTTC.